This T cell receptor (beta chain) was captured by sequencing in a study of blood T cell repertoires in COVID-19. Sequencing used immunoSEQ multiplex PCR; TCRdb keeps in-frame clones, though not all of them. Of hundreds of thousands of clones in the sample, approximately 91% are singletons; the top ten hold about 7.3%. This CDR3 region has 15 residues. The germline V gene has CDR1 SGHTS and CDR2 YDEGEE. V was clipped by 4 bases and J by 4 bases, with 17 bases between them. This clone came up a few times. This chain links TRBV5-8 with TRBJ1-1; D remains ambiguous. Sequencing input: peripheral blood. This sequence was found in a woman in her seventies with COVID-19, enrolled during active disease. The CDR3 DNA follows: TGTGCCAGCAGCCCTAACGGAGCCCTAGGCACTGAAGCTTTCTTT. Its protein product is CASSPNGALGTEAFF. Full variable domain (outside the CDR3, taken from reference TRBV5-8 and TRBJ1-1): EAGVTQSPTHLIKTRGQQATLRCSPISGHTSVYWYQQALGLGLQFLLWYDEGEERNRGNFPPRFSGRQFPNYSSELNVNALELEDSALYLCASSPNGALGTEAFFGQGTRLTVV.